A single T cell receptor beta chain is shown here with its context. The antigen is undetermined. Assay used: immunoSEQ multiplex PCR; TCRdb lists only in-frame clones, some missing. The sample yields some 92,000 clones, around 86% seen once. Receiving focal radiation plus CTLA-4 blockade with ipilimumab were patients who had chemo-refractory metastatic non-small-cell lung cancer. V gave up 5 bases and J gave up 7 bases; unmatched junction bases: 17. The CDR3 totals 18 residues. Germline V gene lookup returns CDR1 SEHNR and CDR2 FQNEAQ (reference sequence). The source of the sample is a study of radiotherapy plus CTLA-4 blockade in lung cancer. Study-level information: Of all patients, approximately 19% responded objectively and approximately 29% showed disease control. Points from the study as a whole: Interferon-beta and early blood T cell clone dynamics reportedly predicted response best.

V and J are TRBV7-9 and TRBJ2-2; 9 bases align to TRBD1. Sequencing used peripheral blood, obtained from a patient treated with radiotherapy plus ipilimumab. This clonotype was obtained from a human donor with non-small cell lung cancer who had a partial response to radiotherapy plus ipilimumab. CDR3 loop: CASSANPGTGFTGGELFF. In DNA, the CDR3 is TGTGCCAGCAGCGCAAATCCCGGGACAGGGTTTACTGGCGGGGAGCTGTTTTTT.